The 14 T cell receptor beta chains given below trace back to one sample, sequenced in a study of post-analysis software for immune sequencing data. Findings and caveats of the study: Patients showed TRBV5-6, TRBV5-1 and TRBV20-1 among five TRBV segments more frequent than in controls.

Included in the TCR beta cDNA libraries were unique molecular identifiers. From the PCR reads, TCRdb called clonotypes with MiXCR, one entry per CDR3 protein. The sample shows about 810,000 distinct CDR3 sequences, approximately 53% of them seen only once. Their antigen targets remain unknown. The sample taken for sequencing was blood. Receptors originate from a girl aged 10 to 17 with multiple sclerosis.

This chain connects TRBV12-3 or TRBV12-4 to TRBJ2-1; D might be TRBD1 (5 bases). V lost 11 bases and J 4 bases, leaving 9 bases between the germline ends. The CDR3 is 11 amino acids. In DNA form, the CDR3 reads TGTGCCGCGCACAGGTACAATGAGCAGTTCTTC. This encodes CAAHRYNEQFF.

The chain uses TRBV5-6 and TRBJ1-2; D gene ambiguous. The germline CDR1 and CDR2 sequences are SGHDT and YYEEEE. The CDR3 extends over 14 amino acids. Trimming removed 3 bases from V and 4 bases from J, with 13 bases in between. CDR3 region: CASSSLGGPYGYTF. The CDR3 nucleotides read TGTGCCAGCAGCTCCCTGGGAGGTCCCTATGGCTACACCTTC. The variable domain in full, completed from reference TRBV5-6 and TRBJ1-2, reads DAGVTQSPTHLIKTRGQQVTLRCSPKSGHDTVSWYQQALGQGPQFIFQYYEEEERQRGNFPDRFSGHQFPNYSSELNVNALLLGDSALYLCASSSLGGPYGYTFGSGTRLTVV.

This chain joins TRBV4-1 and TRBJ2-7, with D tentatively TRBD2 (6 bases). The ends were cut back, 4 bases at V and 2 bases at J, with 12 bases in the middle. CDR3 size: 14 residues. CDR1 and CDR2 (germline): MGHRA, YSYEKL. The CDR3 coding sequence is TGCGCCAGCAGCCCGGGGGACGACGCCTACGAGCAGTACTTC. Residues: CASSPGDDAYEQYF.

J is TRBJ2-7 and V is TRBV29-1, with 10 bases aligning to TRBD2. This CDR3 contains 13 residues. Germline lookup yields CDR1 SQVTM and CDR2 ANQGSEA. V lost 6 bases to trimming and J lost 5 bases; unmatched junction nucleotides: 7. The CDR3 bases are TGCAGCGTCCCTAGCGGGAGTGTCCACGAGCAGTACTTC. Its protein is CSVPSGSVHEQYF.

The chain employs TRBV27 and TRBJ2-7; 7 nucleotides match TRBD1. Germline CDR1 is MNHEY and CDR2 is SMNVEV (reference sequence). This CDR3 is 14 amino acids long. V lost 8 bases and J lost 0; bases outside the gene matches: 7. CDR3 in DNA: TGTGCCAGCTCAATACAGGGGTACTCCTACGAGCAGTACTTC. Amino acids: CASSIQGYSYEQYF.

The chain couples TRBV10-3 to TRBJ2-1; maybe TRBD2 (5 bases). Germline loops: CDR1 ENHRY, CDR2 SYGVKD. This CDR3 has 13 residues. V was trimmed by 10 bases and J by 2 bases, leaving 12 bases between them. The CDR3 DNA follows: TGTGCCAGCCAATCGGGGACCTACAATGAGCAGTTCTTC. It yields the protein CASQSGTYNEQFF.

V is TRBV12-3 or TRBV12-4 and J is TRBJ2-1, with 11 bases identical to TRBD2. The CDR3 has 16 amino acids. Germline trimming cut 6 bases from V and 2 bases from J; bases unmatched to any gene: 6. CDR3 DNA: TGTGCCAGCAGGCAACTAGCGGGAGTTACCTACAATGAGCAGTTCTTC. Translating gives CASRQLAGVTYNEQFF.

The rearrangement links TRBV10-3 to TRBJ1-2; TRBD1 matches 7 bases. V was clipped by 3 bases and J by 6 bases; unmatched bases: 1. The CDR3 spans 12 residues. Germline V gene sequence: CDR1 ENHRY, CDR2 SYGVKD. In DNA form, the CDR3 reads TGTGCCATCAGTGAACAGGGGAATGGCTACACCTTC. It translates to CAISEQGNGYTF.

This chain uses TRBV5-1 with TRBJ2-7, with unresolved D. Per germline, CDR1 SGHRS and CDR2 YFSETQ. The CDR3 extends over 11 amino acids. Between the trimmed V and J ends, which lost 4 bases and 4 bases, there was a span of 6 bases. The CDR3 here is CASSDQYEQYF. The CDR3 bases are TGCGCCAGCAGCGACCAGTACGAGCAGTACTTC.

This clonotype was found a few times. CDR3 sequence reads: CATRKGLAGNEQYF. CDR3 DNA sequence: TGTGCCACCAGGAAAGGACTAGCGGGAAATGAGCAGTACTTC. The rearrangement links TRBV15 to TRBJ2-5, with 12 positions matching TRBD2. Germline V lookup: CDR1 LNHNV, CDR2 YYDKDF (reference sequence). J was trimmed by 11 bases and V by 6 bases; bases with no gene match: 10. The CDR3 runs to 14 residues.

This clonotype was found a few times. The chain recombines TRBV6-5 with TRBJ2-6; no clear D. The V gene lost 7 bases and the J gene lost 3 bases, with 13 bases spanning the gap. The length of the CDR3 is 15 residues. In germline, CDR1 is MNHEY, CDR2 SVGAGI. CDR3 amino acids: CASTTSTGGANVLTF. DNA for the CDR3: TGTGCCAGCACCACCTCTACGGGTGGGGCCAACGTCCTGACTTTC.

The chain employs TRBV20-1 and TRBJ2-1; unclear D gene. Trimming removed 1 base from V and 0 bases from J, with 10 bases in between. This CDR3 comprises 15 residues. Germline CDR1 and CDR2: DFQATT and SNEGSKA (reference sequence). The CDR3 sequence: CSARGATPSYNEQFF. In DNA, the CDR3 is TGCAGTGCTAGAGGGGCGACTCCCTCCTACAATGAGCAGTTCTTC.

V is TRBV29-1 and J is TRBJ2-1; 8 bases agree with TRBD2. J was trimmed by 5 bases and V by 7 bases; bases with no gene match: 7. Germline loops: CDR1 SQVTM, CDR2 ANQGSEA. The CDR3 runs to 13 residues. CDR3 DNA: TGCAGCGGGGGAGCGGGGGCCCACAATGAGCAGTTCTTC. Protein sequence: CSGGAGAHNEQFF.

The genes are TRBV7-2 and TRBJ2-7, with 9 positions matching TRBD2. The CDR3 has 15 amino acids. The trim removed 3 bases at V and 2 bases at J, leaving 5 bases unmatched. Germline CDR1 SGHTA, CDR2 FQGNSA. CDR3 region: CASSLWASGTYEQYF. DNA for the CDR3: TGTGCCAGCAGCTTGTGGGCTAGCGGGACCTACGAGCAGTACTTC. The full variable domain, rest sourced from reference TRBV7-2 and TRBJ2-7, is GAGVSQSPSNKVTEKGKDVELRCDPISGHTALYWYRQSLGQGLEFLIYFQGNSAPDKSGLPSDRFSAERTGGSVSTLTIQRTQQEDSAVYLCASSLWASGTYEQYFGPGTRLTVT.